Listed below are T cell receptor beta chains from one sample, sequenced in a study of T cells in Graves' hyperthyroidism and ophthalmopathy. MiXCR, applied by TCRdb to the multiplex PCR reads, yields one record per CDR3 protein. In the table there are 300,000 to 400,000 distinct CDR3 sequences, 15% to 20% of which are singletons. The specimen sequenced was blood. Source of these receptors: a man aged 18 to 29 with Graves' ophthalmopathy. Each CDR3 is given with its conserved first and last residue. The order of the fields is CDR3 DNA, CDR3 protein, J gene, clone size, V gene, D gene. D genes are given only for firm matches. Clone size is not always given. Where it is, it says once, few, many or a class for expanded clones.

cdr3_nt: TGTGCCAGCAGCTTGGCGATGACCCAGAAAGCCAAAAACATTCAGTACTTC; cdr3_aa: CASSLAMTQKAKNIQYF; j_call: TRBJ2-4; clone_size: -; v_call: TRBV5-5; d_call: -
cdr3_nt: TGTGCCAGCAGTCTCGGGACAACCTTCTACGAGCAGTACTTC; cdr3_aa: CASSLGTTFYEQYF; j_call: TRBJ2-7; clone_size: few; v_call: TRBV12-3/TRBV12-4; d_call: -
cdr3_nt: TGTGCCAGCAGCCAAGAGGGACCATTACAAGAGACCCAGTACTTC; cdr3_aa: CASSQEGPLQETQYF; j_call: TRBJ2-5; clone_size: many; v_call: TRBV3-1; d_call: -
cdr3_nt: TGTGCCAGCAGTTTGCTTCTAAAGGGGGAGACCCAGTGCTTC; cdr3_aa: CASSLLLKGETQCF; j_call: TRBJ2-5; clone_size: -; v_call: TRBV12-3/TRBV12-4; d_call: -
cdr3_nt: TGCAGTGCCGCGACAGGGAGCTCTGGAAACACCATATATTTT; cdr3_aa: CSAATGSSGNTIYF; j_call: TRBJ1-3; clone_size: -; v_call: TRBV20-1; d_call: TRBD1
cdr3_nt: TGTGCCAGCAGGTCGGTGGATTATAGCAATCAGCCCCAGCATTTT; cdr3_aa: CASRSVDYSNQPQHF; j_call: TRBJ1-5; clone_size: many; v_call: TRBV6-1; d_call: -
cdr3_nt: TGCGCCAGCAGCTGGGGACGTGAGATAAACTATGGCTACACCTTC; cdr3_aa: CASSWGREINYGYTF; j_call: TRBJ1-2; clone_size: many; v_call: TRBV5-1; d_call: -
cdr3_nt: TGTGCCAGCTCTCCTTTATGGGGGGATACGGTCACTGAAGCTTTCTTT; cdr3_aa: CASSPLWGDTVTEAFF; j_call: TRBJ1-1; clone_size: -; v_call: TRBV19; d_call: -
cdr3_nt: TGTGCCAGCACCTCGAGGGCTAGCGGGGGACCCGATACGCAGTATTTT; cdr3_aa: CASTSRASGGPDTQYF; j_call: TRBJ2-3; clone_size: -; v_call: TRBV11-2; d_call: TRBD2
cdr3_nt: TGTGCCAGCAGTTACGATCTTGCAGTAAACACTGAAGCTTTCTTT; cdr3_aa: CASSYDLAVNTEAFF; j_call: TRBJ1-1; clone_size: many; v_call: TRBV6-5; d_call: -
cdr3_nt: TGTGCCAGCAGTCCCAGAATCAAGCGGGGGAGCACAGATACGCAGTATTTT; cdr3_aa: CASSPRIKRGSTDTQYF; j_call: TRBJ2-3; clone_size: many; v_call: TRBV27; d_call: TRBD2
cdr3_nt: TGCGCCAGCAGCTTGGACTTGCAAGAGACCCAGTACTTC; cdr3_aa: CASSLDLQETQYF; j_call: TRBJ2-5; clone_size: many; v_call: TRBV5-1; d_call: -
cdr3_nt: TGCAGTGCTCTGGGCGGGACAGGGGATCAGCCCCAGCATTTT; cdr3_aa: CSALGGTGDQPQHF; j_call: TRBJ1-5; clone_size: -; v_call: TRBV20-1; d_call: TRBD1
cdr3_nt: TGTGCCAGCAGTGATATCGGGGGCTCCTACGAGCAGTACTTC; cdr3_aa: CASSDIGGSYEQYF; j_call: TRBJ2-7; clone_size: -; v_call: TRBV2; d_call: -
cdr3_nt: TGTGCCAGCAGCTCCTCTAGCGTACTGATCACCGGGGAGCTGTTTTTT; cdr3_aa: CASSSSSVLITGELFF; j_call: TRBJ2-2; clone_size: few; v_call: TRBV7-2; d_call: -
cdr3_nt: TGCAGTGCAAGTGGGGGGAATCCGTCCTACGAGCAGTACTTC; cdr3_aa: CSASGGNPSYEQYF; j_call: TRBJ2-7; clone_size: few; v_call: TRBV20-1; d_call: -